These T cell receptor beta chains were read from a single sample in a study of PD-1 blockade in classical Hodgkin lymphoma. Some clones are missing from TCRdb's copy, which holds only in-frame ones; the method was immunoSEQ multiplex PCR. Of 100,000 to 120,000 clones listed, 80% to 90% are singletons. The source material was peripheral blood mononuclear cells (PBMCs), sampled before the second cycle of nivolumab. The receptors shown here come from a human donor with classical Hodgkin lymphoma. The CDR3 runs from the conserved cysteine through the conserved F or W. D genes are given only for firm matches. Clone size is shown for a subset of rows, as once, few, many or a class of expanded clone.

j_gene	v_gene	d_gene	abundance	CDR3aa	CDR3nt
TRBJ2-7	TRBV6-5	NA	NA	CASSLGNYEQYF	TGTGCCAGCAGTCTCGGGAACTACGAGCAGTACTTC
TRBJ1-2	TRBV19	TRBD1	few	CASSETGGNYGYTF	TGTGCCAGTAGCGAGACAGGGGGAAACTATGGCTACACCTTC
TRBJ2-1	TRBV14	TRBD1	NA	CASSQAQGARNEQFF	TGTGCCAGCAGCCAAGCTCAGGGGGCGCGGAATGAGCAGTTCTTC
TRBJ1-1	TRBV5-6	NA	NA	CASSRDNLNTEAFF	TGTGCCAGCAGCAGAGACAACCTGAACACTGAAGCTTTCTTT
TRBJ2-2	TRBV4-2	NA	NA	CASSQDRHEGTGELFF	TGTGCCAGCAGCCAAGATAGGCATGAGGGAACCGGGGAGCTGTTTTTT
TRBJ2-5	TRBV4-2	NA	once	CASSQIDGGPDALTQYF	TGTGCCAGCAGCCAAATAGACGGTGGCCCCGACGCTTTGACCCAGTACTTC
TRBJ1-5	TRBV5-8	NA	NA	CASASGVSNQPQHF	TGTGCCAGTGCGAGTGGGGTTAGCAATCAGCCCCAGCATTTT
TRBJ2-3	TRBV19	TRBD1	NA	CASSTRDRGSPDTQYF	TGTGCCAGTAGTACCCGGGACAGGGGTAGCCCAGATACGCAGTATTTT
TRBJ2-3	TRBV27	NA	NA	CASSFGGNTDTQYF	TGTGCCAGCAGTTTTGGAGGGAATACAGATACGCAGTATTTT
TRBJ1-3	TRBV6-1	NA	NA	CASRIPGRSGNTIYF	TGTGCCAGCAGGATCCCGGGACGGAGCGGAAACACCATATATTTT
TRBJ2-2	TRBV15	NA	NA	CATSRVTGELFF	TGTGCCACCAGCAGAGTCACCGGGGAGCTGTTTTTT
TRBJ2-1	TRBV7-9	NA	NA	CASFGDWRTEQFF	TGTGCCAGCTTTGGGGACTGGCGAACTGAGCAGTTCTTC
TRBJ1-5	TRBV11-2	NA	NA	CASSLGRAPPHF	TGTGCCAGCAGCTTGGGACGGGCACCTCCCCATTTT
TRBJ1-4	TRBV25-1	NA	once	CARRTEPDEKLFF	TGTGCCAGACGGACAGAACCCGACGAAAAACTGTTTTTT
TRBJ2-5	TRBV7-7	NA	NA	CASQAWGETQYF	TGTGCCAGCCAGGCCTGGGGAGAGACCCAGTACTTC
TRBJ2-7	TRBV4-1	TRBD2	few	CASSHRLAGVEQYF	TGCGCCAGCAGCCACAGGCTAGCGGGAGTGGAGCAGTACTTC
TRBJ2-1	TRBV18	NA	few	CASSPQGWGQNEQFF	TGTGCCAGCTCACCGCAGGGATGGGGCCAGAATGAGCAGTTCTTC
TRBJ1-4	TRBV2	NA	NA	CASSDRGATNEKLFF	TGTGCCAGCAGTGACAGGGGCGCAACTAATGAAAAACTGTTTTTT
TRBJ2-7	TRBV13	NA	NA	CASSFVWAGDFQQYF	TGTGCCAGCAGCTTTGTTTGGGCAGGGGATTTCCAGCAGTACTTC
TRBJ1-1	TRBV30	NA	few	CAWSVRGRTEAFF	TGTGCCTGGAGTGTCAGGGGAAGGACTGAAGCTTTCTTT
TRBJ1-5	TRBV5-1	TRBD1	NA	CASSLNPGTAQPQHF	TGCGCCAGCAGCTTGAACCCCGGGACAGCTCAGCCCCAGCATTTT
TRBJ1-2	TRBV7-2	NA	NA	CASSLAGGSSVGNYGYTF	TGTGCCAGCAGCTTAGCGGGGGGTTCGTCAGTTGGTAACTATGGCTACACCTTC
TRBJ2-7	TRBV11-2	NA	NA	CASSLEVFSRSYEQYF	TGTGCCAGCAGCTTAGAGGTCTTTTCCCGCTCCTACGAGCAGTACTTC
TRBJ2-1	TRBV29-1	NA	NA	CSAGLGGGGEQFF	TGCAGCGCCGGACTGGGAGGGGGTGGTGAGCAGTTCTTC
TRBJ2-3	TRBV5-1	TRBD2	NA	CASYNVPELAGPLEGDTQYF	TGCGCCAGCTACAATGTACCCGAACTAGCGGGACCGCTGGAAGGAGATACGCAGTATTTT
TRBJ2-1	TRBV2	TRBD2	NA	CASKSDEEIAGPWSNEQFF	TGTGCCAGCAAATCGGACGAAGAGATAGCGGGCCCATGGTCCAATGAGCAGTTCTTC
TRBJ1-1	TRBV4-1	NA	NA	CASSQEVGNVQGHTEAFF	TGCGCCAGCAGCCAAGAAGTAGGTAATGTGCAGGGGCACACTGAAGCTTTCTTT
TRBJ1-2	TRBV7-7	NA	NA	CASSPLGGGKGYTF	TGTGCCAGCAGCCCCCTAGGAGGGGGAAAAGGCTACACCTTC
TRBJ2-1	TRBV4-2	TRBD2	NA	CASSQDLADSYNEQFF	TGTGCCAGCAGCCAAGATCTAGCGGACTCCTACAATGAGCAGTTCTTC
TRBJ1-5	TRBV7-2	NA	NA	CASSLDWGGEGQPQHF	TGTGCCAGCAGCTTAGATTGGGGGGGCGAGGGTCAGCCCCAGCATTTT
TRBJ2-7	TRBV11-2	NA	NA	CASSQIGATYEQYF	TGTGCCAGCAGCCAAATTGGGGCCACCTACGAGCAGTACTTC
TRBJ1-5	TRBV4-1	NA	NA	CASSQAHNQPQHF	TGCGCCAGCAGCCAAGCCCACAATCAGCCCCAGCATTTT
TRBJ1-2	TRBV7-9	TRBD1	once	CASSIQGAHGYTF	TGTGCCAGCAGCATCCAGGGGGCGCATGGCTACACCTTC
TRBJ1-1	TRBV25-1	NA	NA	CASSPHMENTEAFF	TGTGCCAGCAGTCCGCATATGGAGAACACTGAAGCTTTCTTT
TRBJ2-7	TRBV10-2	TRBD2	NA	CASSGLESYEQYF	TGCGCCAGTTCGGGACTAGAATCCTACGAGCAGTACTTC
TRBJ1-1	TRBV6-5	TRBD1	NA	CASGYRGLHTEAFF	TGTGCCAGCGGATACAGGGGATTGCACACTGAAGCTTTCTTT
TRBJ2-6	TRBV2	TRBD1	once	CASSEAGQGSSGANVLTF	TGTGCCAGCAGTGAAGCAGGACAGGGGTCCTCTGGGGCCAACGTCCTGACTTTC
TRBJ1-1	TRBV4-3	NA	NA	CASSQEFGGGTTEAFF	TGCGCCAGCAGCCAAGAGTTCGGAGGGGGGACCACTGAAGCTTTCTTT
TRBJ2-3	TRBV15	TRBD2	NA	CATSRELAGGPSTDTQYF	TGTGCCACCAGCAGAGAACTAGCGGGAGGGCCAAGCACAGATACGCAGTATTTT
TRBJ2-1	TRBV29-1	NA	NA	CSVESNLGNEQFF	TGCAGCGTTGAAAGTAACCTAGGCAATGAGCAGTTCTTC
TRBJ2-2	TRBV7-2	NA	NA	CASSLKVRAGDTGELFF	TGTGCCAGCAGCTTAAAAGTAAGGGCCGGTGACACCGGGGAGCTGTTTTTT
TRBJ1-4	TRBV2	TRBD1	NA	CASRVDRVATQNEKLFF	TGTGCCAGCAGAGTGGACAGGGTGGCAACACAGAATGAAAAACTGTTTTTT
TRBJ2-7	TRBV7-9	TRBD2	NA	CASSLPGLASYEQYF	TGTGCCAGCAGCTTACCGGGACTAGCCTCCTACGAGCAGTACTTC
TRBJ2-7	TRBV11-2	NA	NA	CASSPSGTYEQYF	TGTGCCAGCAGCCCCAGCGGAACCTACGAGCAGTACTTC
TRBJ1-1	TRBV29-1	TRBD1	NA	CSVEGLQGALLDTEAFF	TGCAGCGTTGAGGGGTTACAGGGGGCGCTTCTGGACACTGAAGCTTTCTTT
TRBJ1-2	TRBV5-6	NA	NA	CASSLAGRLGYTF	TGTGCCAGCAGCTTGGCAGGCCGGCTGGGCTACACCTTC
TRBJ2-2	TRBV13	TRBD2	NA	CASSLVPLAGRVTGELFF	TGTGCCAGCAGCTTAGTTCCGCTAGCGGGACGAGTCACCGGGGAGCTGTTTTTT
TRBJ1-1	TRBV11-2	NA	NA	CASSSDGGHTEAFF	TGTGCCAGCAGCTCAGACGGGGGGCACACTGAAGCTTTCTTT
TRBJ2-7	TRBV7-2	NA	NA	CASSLSAGVSYEQYF	TGTGCCAGCAGCTTATCGGCAGGGGTTTCCTACGAGCAGTACTTC
TRBJ1-1	TRBV2	NA	few	CASNPIETEAFF	TGTGCCAGCAACCCTATAGAGACTGAAGCTTTCTTT
TRBJ2-7	TRBV6-5	NA	few	CASSYSRGGYEQYF	TGTGCCAGCAGTTACTCGCGTGGTGGATACGAGCAGTACTTC
TRBJ1-1	TRBV6-1	TRBD1	NA	CASNAGGGNTEAFF	TGTGCCAGCAACGCAGGGGGGGGGAACACTGAAGCTTTCTTT
TRBJ2-1	TRBV11-3	TRBD2	NA	CASSSGLGTSGNEQFF	TGTGCCAGCAGCTCAGGCCTCGGGACTAGCGGCAATGAGCAGTTCTTC
TRBJ2-3	TRBV15	NA	NA	CATSTPGVSTDTQYF	TGTGCCACCAGCACCCCAGGGGTGAGCACAGATACGCAGTATTTT
TRBJ2-3	TRBV10-2	NA	NA	CASSDGIADTQYF	TGCGCCAGCAGTGACGGGATAGCAGATACGCAGTATTTT
TRBJ2-5	TRBV2	TRBD2	few	CASRKAGGIPPETQYF	TGTGCCAGCAGAAAAGCGGGGGGCATCCCCCCCGAGACCCAGTACTTC
TRBJ1-2	TRBV6-5	NA	NA	CASSPINYGYTF	TGTGCCAGCAGTCCTATCAACTATGGCTACACCTTC
TRBJ1-1	TRBV5-1	NA	few	CASKGNTEAFF	TGCGCCAGCAAGGGGAACACTGAAGCTTTCTTT
TRBJ2-1	TRBV7-9	TRBD2	NA	CASSLVLAAGGYNEQFF	TGTGCCAGCAGCTTAGTCCTCGCGGCGGGGGGCTACAATGAGCAGTTCTTC
TRBJ1-2	TRBV5-1	NA	NA	CASSLGGTDNYGYTF	TGCGCCAGCAGCTTAGGGGGGACGGATAACTATGGCTACACCTTC